This T cell receptor (beta chain) was recorded in a study of T cell repertoires in breast cancer. Notes on the study in general: TRBV7 predominated among shared TCRs, possibly a bias from eight TRBV7 primers. Seven or more patient tumors shared over 15 TCR pairs rarely seen in control blood.

Blocking oligonucleotides added to a second nested PCR suppressed unpaired genes. From the emulsion pairing reads, TCRdb called clonotypes with MiXCR, one entry per CDR3 protein. The data show roughly 120 distinct CDR3 sequences, more than 35% seen once. The CDR3 contains 12 residues. The V end was cut by 5 bases, the J end by 6 bases, with 10 bases between. The germline V gene encodes CDR1 SEHNR and CDR2 FQNEAQ (reference sequence). On this clonotype: What it binds is unknown.

An expanded emulsion RT-PCR with primers for all TCR V genes paired CD8+ T cell chains. The origin of this receptor is a pool of human donors with breast cancer or a healthy control (not recorded which). Sequenced: CD8+ T cells. This chain uses TRBV7-9 with TRBJ1-1, with D perhaps TRBD1 (6 bases). The DNA of the CDR3 is TGTGCCAGCAGCCAGGAGGGGGCTGAAGCTTTCTTT. Amino acids: CASSQEGAEAFF. The full variable domain, completed using reference TRBV7-9 and TRBJ1-1, is DTGVSQNPRHKITKRGQNVTFRCDPISEHNRLYWYRQTLGQGPEFLTYFQNEAQLEKSRLLSDRFSAERPKGSFSTLEIQRTEQGDSAMYLCASSQEGAEAFFGQGTRLTVV.